This T cell receptor beta chain was sequenced during a study of T cell responses to AZD1222 COVID-19 vaccine. About the research overall: Second-dose recipients at about 4 or about 12 weeks were treated as one pooled group.

TCRdb's copy holds only in-frame clones and misses some; the assay was immunoSEQ multiplex PCR. Found here are under 100,000 clones, about 88% of them singletons; the top ten hold 2.8%. Concerning this clone itself: As yet, its antigen is unknown.

Overall study results and limits: The donors showed a predominance of white British ancestry and of females, with possible underestimation of clonal diversity. Regions left unmutated in variants are reportedly the target of nearly half of spike-specific TCRs. Regions 160-218 and 743-854 held dominance among vaccine-associated CD4 TCRs, which spanned spike.

Germline CDR1 reads SGHKS; CDR2 reads YYEKEE (reference sequence). CDR3 length equals 13 residues. The V end was cut by 1 base, the J end by 5 bases, with 6 bases between. The chain combines TRBV5-5 with TRBJ1-4, with D uncertain. The TCR comes from an adult in good health. The source was peripheral blood, collected on day 0 of AZD1222 vaccination. The CDR3 nucleotides read TGTGCCAGCAGCTTGCTTCCCAATGAAAAACTGTTTTTT. This codes for CASSLLPNEKLFF.